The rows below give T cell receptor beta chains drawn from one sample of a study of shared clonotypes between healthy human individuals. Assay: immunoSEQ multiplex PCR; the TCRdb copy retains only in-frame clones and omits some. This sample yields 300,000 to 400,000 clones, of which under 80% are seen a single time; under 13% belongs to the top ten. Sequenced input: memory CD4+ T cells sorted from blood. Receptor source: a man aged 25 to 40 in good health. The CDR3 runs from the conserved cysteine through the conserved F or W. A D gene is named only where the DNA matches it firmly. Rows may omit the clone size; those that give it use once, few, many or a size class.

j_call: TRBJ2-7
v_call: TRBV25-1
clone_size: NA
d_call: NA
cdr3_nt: TGTGCCAGCAGTGATAAGACAGTTACCTACGAGCAGTACTTC
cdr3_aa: CASSDKTVTYEQYF

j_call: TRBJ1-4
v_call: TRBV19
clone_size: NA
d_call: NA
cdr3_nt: TGTGCCAGTAATGATAGGCCATCCGGAAAACTGTTTTTT
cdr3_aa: CASNDRPSGKLFF

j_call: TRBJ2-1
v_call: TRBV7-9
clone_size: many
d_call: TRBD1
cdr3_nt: TGTGCCAGCAGCCCAGGGTGGACAGGGGCCCTAGACAATGAGCAGTTCTTC
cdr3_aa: CASSPGWTGALDNEQFF

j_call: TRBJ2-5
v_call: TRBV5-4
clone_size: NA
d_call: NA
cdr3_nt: TGTGCCAGCAGCCCGGGACTCCAAGAGACCCAGTACTTC
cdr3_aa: CASSPGLQETQYF

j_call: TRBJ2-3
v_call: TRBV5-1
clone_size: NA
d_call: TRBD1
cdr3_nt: TGCGCCAGCAGCTTGGGACAGGGGGCGGGCACAGATACGCAGTATTTT
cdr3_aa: CASSLGQGAGTDTQYF

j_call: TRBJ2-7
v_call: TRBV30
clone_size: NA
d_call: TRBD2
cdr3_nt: TGTGCCTGCCTTCCCTGGGAGGGTTCCGAGCAGTACTTC
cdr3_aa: CACLPWEGSEQYF

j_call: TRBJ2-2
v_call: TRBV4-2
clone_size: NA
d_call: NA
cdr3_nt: TGTGCCAGCAGCCAGGAAACCGGGGAGCTGTTTTTT
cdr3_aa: CASSQETGELFF

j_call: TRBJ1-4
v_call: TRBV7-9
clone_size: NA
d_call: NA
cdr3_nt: TGTGCCAGCAGCTGGTCGGGGGCCGAAAAAAAACTGTTTTTT
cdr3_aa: CASSWSGAEKKLFF

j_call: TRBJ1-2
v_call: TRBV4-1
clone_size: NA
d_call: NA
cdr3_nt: TGCGCCAGCAGCCAAGAGGGGATTAACTATGGCTACACCTTC
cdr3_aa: CASSQEGINYGYTF

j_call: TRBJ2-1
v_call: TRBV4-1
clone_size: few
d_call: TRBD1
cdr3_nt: TGCGCCAGCAGCCAAGATGGGGGACAGGGATCGGTCAATGAGCAGTTCTTC
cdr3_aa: CASSQDGGQGSVNEQFF

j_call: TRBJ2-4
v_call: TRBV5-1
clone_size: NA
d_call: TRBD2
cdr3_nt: TGCGCCAGCAGCCTCGGGACTAGCGGGTCCGTGGCCAAAAACATTCAGTACTTC
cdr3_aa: CASSLGTSGSVAKNIQYF

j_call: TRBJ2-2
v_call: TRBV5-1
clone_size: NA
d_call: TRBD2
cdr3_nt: TGCGCCAGCAGCTTGGCCGGGACTAGAGACACCGGGGAGCTGTTTTTT
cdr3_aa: CASSLAGTRDTGELFF

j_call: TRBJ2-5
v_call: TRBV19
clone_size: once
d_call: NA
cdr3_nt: TGTGCCACCCCAGGGGTGCCCTTCCAAGAGACCCAGTACTTC
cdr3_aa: CATPGVPFQETQYF

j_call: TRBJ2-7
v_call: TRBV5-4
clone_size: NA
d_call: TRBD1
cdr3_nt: TGTGCCAGCAGCTTGGCCGGGACAGGGATCTCCTACGAGCAGTACTTC
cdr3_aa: CASSLAGTGISYEQYF

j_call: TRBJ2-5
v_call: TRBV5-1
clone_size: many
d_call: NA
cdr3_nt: TGCGCCAGCAGCTTGCTGGGGAGTTCGGAGACCCAGTACTTC
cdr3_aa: CASSLLGSSETQYF

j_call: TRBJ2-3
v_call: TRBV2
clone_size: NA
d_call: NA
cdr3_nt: TGTGCCAGCAGTCTCCAGGGTCCCCCGGGCACAGATACGCAGTATTTT
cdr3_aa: CASSLQGPPGTDTQYF

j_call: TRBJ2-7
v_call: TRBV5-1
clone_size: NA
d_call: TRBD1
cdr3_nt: TGCGCCAGCAGCTTGGCCGGGACAGGGAACCTCTACGAGCAGTACTTC
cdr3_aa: CASSLAGTGNLYEQYF

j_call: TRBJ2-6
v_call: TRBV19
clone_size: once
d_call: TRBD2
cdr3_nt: TGTGCCAGTAGTATTAGAGGAGCGGGAGGAACTGGGGCCAACGTCCTGACTTTC
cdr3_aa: CASSIRGAGGTGANVLTF

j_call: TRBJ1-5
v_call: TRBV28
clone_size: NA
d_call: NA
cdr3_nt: TGTGCCAGCAGTTTATGGGACGGGATTCAGCCCCAGCATTTT
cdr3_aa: CASSLWDGIQPQHF

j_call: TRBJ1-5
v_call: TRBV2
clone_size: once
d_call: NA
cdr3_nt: TGTGCCAGCAGGTGGGATCTTCAGGGCAATCAGCCCCAGCATTTT
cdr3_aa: CASRWDLQGNQPQHF

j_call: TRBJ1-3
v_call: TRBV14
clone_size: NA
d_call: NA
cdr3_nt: TGTGCCAGCAGCCAACCGGCGAGCTCTGGAAACACCATATATTTT
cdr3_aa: CASSQPASSGNTIYF

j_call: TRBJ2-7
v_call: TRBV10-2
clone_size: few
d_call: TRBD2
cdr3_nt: TGCGCCAGATCTAGCGGGAGCTCCTACGAGCAGTACTTC
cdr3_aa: CARSSGSSYEQYF

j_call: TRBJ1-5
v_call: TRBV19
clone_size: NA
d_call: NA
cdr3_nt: TGTGCCAGTAGTATATGGGGAAGCAATCAGCCCCAGCATTTT
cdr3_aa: CASSIWGSNQPQHF

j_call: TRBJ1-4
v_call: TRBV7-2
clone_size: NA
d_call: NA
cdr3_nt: TGTGCCAGCAGCTTAGCAGGGAAGGTTGGGGAAAAACTGTTTTTT
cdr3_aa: CASSLAGKVGEKLFF

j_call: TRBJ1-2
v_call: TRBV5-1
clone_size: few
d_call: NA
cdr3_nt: TGCGCCAGCAGCTTGTGGGTTAACTATGGCTACACCTTC
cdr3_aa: CASSLWVNYGYTF

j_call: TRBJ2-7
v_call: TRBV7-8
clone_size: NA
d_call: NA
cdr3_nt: TGTGCCAGCAGCTTAGATTTCTCCCCAGGTTCCCTCTCCTACGAGCAGTACTTC
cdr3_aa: CASSLDFSPGSLSYEQYF

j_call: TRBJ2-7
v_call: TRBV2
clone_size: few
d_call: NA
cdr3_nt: TGTGCCAGCAGTGCGGCAGGGAGAGGCTACGAGCAGTACTTC
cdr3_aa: CASSAAGRGYEQYF

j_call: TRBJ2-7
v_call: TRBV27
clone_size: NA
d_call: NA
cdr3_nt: TGTGCCAGCAGTTTAACCAGGACCTCCTACGAGCAGTACTTC
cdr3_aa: CASSLTRTSYEQYF

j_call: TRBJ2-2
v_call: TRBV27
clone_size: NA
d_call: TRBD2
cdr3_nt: TGTGCCAGCAGTGCCGCTAGCGGGTGGGCTCCCGGGGAGCTGTTTTTT
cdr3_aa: CASSAASGWAPGELFF

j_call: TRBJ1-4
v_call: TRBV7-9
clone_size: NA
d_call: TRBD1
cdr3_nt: TGTGCCAGCAGCTTAGGCAGGGGGCGTGAAAAACTGTTTTTT
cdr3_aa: CASSLGRGREKLFF

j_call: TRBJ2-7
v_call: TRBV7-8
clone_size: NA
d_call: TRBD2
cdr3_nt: TGTGCCAGCAGCTTAGCGCGCGGGACTAGCGGACACTACGAGCAGTACTTC
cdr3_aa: CASSLARGTSGHYEQYF

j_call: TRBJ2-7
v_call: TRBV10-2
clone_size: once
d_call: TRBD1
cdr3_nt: TGCGCCAGCAGTCCGGGACAGTCCTACGAGCAGTACTTC
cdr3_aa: CASSPGQSYEQYF